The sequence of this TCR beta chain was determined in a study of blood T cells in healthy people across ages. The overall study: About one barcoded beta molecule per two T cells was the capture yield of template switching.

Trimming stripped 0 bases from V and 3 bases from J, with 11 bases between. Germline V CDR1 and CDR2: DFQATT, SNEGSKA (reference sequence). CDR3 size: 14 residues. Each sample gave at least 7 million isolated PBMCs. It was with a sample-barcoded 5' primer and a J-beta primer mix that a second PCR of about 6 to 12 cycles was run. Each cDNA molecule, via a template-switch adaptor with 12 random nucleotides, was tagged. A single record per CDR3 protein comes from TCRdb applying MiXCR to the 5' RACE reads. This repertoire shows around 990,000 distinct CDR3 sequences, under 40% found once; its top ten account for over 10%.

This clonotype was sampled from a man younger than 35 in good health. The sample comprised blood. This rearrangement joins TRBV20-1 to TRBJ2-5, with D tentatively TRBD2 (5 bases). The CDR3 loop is CSARDHAGKETQYF. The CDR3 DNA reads TGCAGTGCTAGAGATCATGCGGGCAAAGAGACCCAGTACTTC.